These 20 T cell receptor beta chains originate from one sample sequenced in a study of graft-versus-host responses after intestinal transplantation. Sequencing used immunoSEQ multiplex PCR; TCRdb keeps in-frame clones, though not all of them. The repertoire holds about 97,000 clones, approximately 92% seen once, with about 16% in the top ten. Sequenced material: PBMCs, taken about 460 days after intestinal transplant. These receptor sequences come from a human patient who received an intestinal transplant, so some T cells may come from the graft donor.

This clone appeared a few times. This rearrangement joins TRBV7-9 to TRBJ1-4; TRBD1 aligns across 8 bases. Germline V CDR1 and CDR2: SEHNR, FQNEAQ (reference sequence). CDR3 length: 14 residues. Trimming took 4 bases from V and 7 from J; bases not matched to a gene: 5. CDR3 region: CASSSTGGGEKLFF. The CDR3 coding sequence is TGTGCCAGCAGCTCAACAGGGGGAGGTGAAAAACTGTTTTTT. The complete variable domain, with remaining parts taken from reference TRBV7-9 and TRBJ1-4, reads DTGVSQNPRHKITKRGQNVTFRCDPISEHNRLYWYRQTLGQGPEFLTYFQNEAQLEKSRLLSDRFSAERPKGSFSTLEIQRTEQGDSAMYLCASSSTGGGEKLFFGSGTQLSVL.

This chain links TRBV25-1 with TRBJ1-1; D is uncertain. The V end lost 8 bases, the J end lost 3 bases, and 13 bases lay between the germline ends. This CDR3 is 13 amino acids long. CDR1 is MGHDK, CDR2 SYGVNS, per germline. The CDR3, as DNA: TGTGCCAGCCAGAGAGTTGGTTACACTGAAGCTTTCTTT. This gives the protein CASQRVGYTEAFF.

The chain couples TRBV9 to TRBJ2-7, with TRBD1 identical over 8 bases. V was pared by 4 bases and J by 0 bases, with 6 bases of the junction left unmatched. The length of the CDR3 is 15 residues. Germline CDR1 and CDR2: SGDLS and YYNGEE. This CDR3 reads CASSPGQGSSYEQYF. CDR3 DNA sequence: TGTGCCAGCAGCCCCGGACAGGGAAGCTCCTACGAGCAGTACTTC.

The J gene is TRBJ1-2, the V gene TRBV6-6; no firm D call. The CDR3 has 15 residues. Trimming cost V 0 bases and J 8 bases, with 16 bases left between them. The V gene's germline CDR1 is MNHNY and CDR2 SVGAGI (reference sequence). This CDR3 reads CASSYSGPSTPGYTF. As DNA, the CDR3 is TGTGCCAGCAGTTACTCGGGTCCCTCAACGCCCGGCTACACCTTC.

This clone occurred a few times. The chain employs TRBV7-2 and TRBJ2-3, with 9 nucleotides matching TRBD2. Germline loops: CDR1 SGHTA, CDR2 FQGNSA. This CDR3 has 16 amino acids. With V trimmed by 1 base and J by 4 bases, 6 bases remained unmatched. The CDR3 nucleotides read TGTGCCAGCAGCTTAGGGCCGCGGGGGGGGGCAGATACGCAGTATTTT. As protein: CASSLGPRGGADTQYF.

V is TRBV28 and J is TRBJ2-7; tentatively, D is TRBD1 (6 bases). V was pared by 2 bases and J by 2 bases, with 10 bases between. This CDR3 is built from 14 residues. Germline lookup yields CDR1 MDHEN and CDR2 SYDVKM. The CDR3 bases are TGTGCCAGCAGTTTAGCAGGGGACGCCTACGAGCAGTACTTC. The encoded protein is CASSLAGDAYEQYF.

This chain connects TRBV13 to TRBJ1-5, with a weak D call TRBD1 (6 bases). The germline CDR1 and CDR2 sequences are PRHDT and FYEKMQ (reference sequence). V lost 4 bases and J 9 bases, leaving 16 bases between the germline ends. The CDR3 consists of 14 residues. CDR3 nucleotides: TGTGCCAGCAGCTCTTCGACAGGTCTCGGGCCCCAGCATTTT. This codes for CASSSSTGLGPQHF.

The V and J genes are TRBV14 and TRBJ2-3; D remains ambiguous. Germline assignment: CDR1 SGHDN and CDR2 FVKESK. Trimming cost V 4 bases and J 4 bases, with 6 bases left between them. This CDR3 is 12 amino acids long. This chain's CDR3 is CASSPDSDTQYF. Here the CDR3 DNA reads TGTGCCAGCAGCCCCGACTCAGATACGCAGTATTTT.

The CDR3 nucleotides are TGCAGCGTTGACGCGCAGAGCACAGATACGCAGTATTTT. It encodes CSVDAQSTDTQYF. The J gene is TRBJ2-3, the V gene TRBV29-1, with unresolved D. This CDR3 spans 13 amino acids. Germline V gives CDR1 SQVTM, CDR2 ANQGSEA. V was cut by 3 bases and J by 0 bases, with 7 bases left in between.

This clone appeared once. The chain carries TRBV2 and TRBJ2-1; D may be TRBD2 (6 bases). Germline CDR1 is SNHLY and CDR2 is FYNNEI. The CDR3 runs to 15 residues. V was trimmed by 1 base and J by 6 bases, leaving 13 bases between them. CDR3 amino acids: CASSEGRLGGNEQFF. The DNA of the CDR3 is TGTGCCAGCAGTGAAGGTCGACTGGGAGGCAATGAGCAGTTCTTC.

This clone has more than one count but fewer than ten. This chain connects TRBV7-2 to TRBJ2-3; D remains unclear. Germline loops: CDR1 SGHTA, CDR2 FQGNSA. This CDR3 has 11 amino acids. The V end was cut by 3 bases, the J end by 5 bases, with 3 bases between. CDR3 loop: CASSFQDTQYF. Written as DNA, the CDR3 is TGTGCCAGCAGCTTTCAAGATACGCAGTATTTT.

This rearrangement joins TRBV7-9 to TRBJ1-2; 10 bases are a match to TRBD1. Germline V gene sequence: CDR1 SEHNR, CDR2 FQNEAQ (reference sequence). V was clipped by 5 bases and J by 4 bases; unmatched bases: 10. The CDR3 loop spans 16 amino acids. CDR3 protein: CASSLRGQGVSYGYTF. The CDR3, as DNA: TGTGCCAGCAGCCTCCGCGGACAGGGGGTTTCCTATGGCTACACCTTC.

The chain employs TRBV7-9 and TRBJ2-3; D is possibly TRBD1 or TRBD2 (5 bases each). This CDR3 region has 14 residues. In germline, CDR1 is SEHNR, CDR2 FQNEAQ (reference sequence). Trimming removed 5 bases from V and 0 bases from J, with 9 bases in between. CDR3 loop: CASSPRGSTDTQYF. The CDR3 DNA reads as TGTGCCAGCAGCCCGAGGGGAAGCACAGATACGCAGTATTTT.

The chain joins TRBV7-9 to TRBJ1-2; a possible D gene is TRBD1 (5 bases). CDR1 and CDR2 (germline): SEHNR, FQNEAQ (reference sequence). CDR3 length equals 14 residues. V lost 1 base and J lost 6, with 12 bases in between. Written as DNA, the CDR3 is TGTGCCAGCAGCTTAGGGGCAGGGTTGGATGGCTACACCTTC. Residues: CASSLGAGLDGYTF.

The V gene is TRBV6-5, the J gene TRBJ2-3; D might be TRBD1 (5 bases). V was shortened by 5 bases and J by 3 bases, with 12 bases between the two germline ends. CDR1 and CDR2 (germline): MNHEY, SVGAGI. The CDR3 consists of 14 residues. The CDR3 DNA is TGTGCCAGCAGTCCCCTAGGGGTGACAGATACGCAGTATTTT. Its translation: CASSPLGVTDTQYF.

This clone was observed a handful of times. The chain recombines TRBV7-3 with TRBJ2-2; the D is unclear. V dropped 2 bases and J dropped 5 bases, with 12 bases sitting between them. CDR3 length: 15 amino acids. Germline V lookup: CDR1 SGHTA, CDR2 FQGTGA. The CDR3 protein is CASSLDSGGTGELFF. In DNA form, the CDR3 reads TGTGCCAGCAGCTTAGATAGTGGTGGGACCGGGGAGCTGTTTTTT.

The rearrangement uses TRBV18 and TRBJ1-5, with D tentatively TRBD1 (5 bases). Germline V gene sequence: CDR1 KGHSH, CDR2 LQKENI. The CDR3 totals 14 residues. The V end lost 6 bases, the J end lost 5 bases, and 14 bases lay between the germline ends. The CDR3 DNA reads as TGTGCCAGCTCCGGGGCACACCCTGATCAGCCCCAGCATTTT. This gives the protein CASSGAHPDQPQHF. The full variable domain, rest sourced from reference TRBV18 and TRBJ1-5, is NAGVMQNPRHLVRRRGQEARLRCSPMKGHSHVYWYRQLPEEGLKFMVYLQKENIIDESGMPKERFSAEFPKEGPSILRIQQVVRGDSAAYFCASSGAHPDQPQHFGDGTRLSIL.

CDR3 region: CASRDGQGCNNSPLHF. In nucleotides, the CDR3 is TGTGCCAGCAGAGACGGACAGGGGTGTAATAATTCACCCCTCCACTTT. The V gene is TRBV2, the J gene TRBJ1-6, with 9 bases identical to TRBD1. The V segment lost 6 bases and the J segment 5 bases; nucleotides outside the gene matches: 8. The CDR3 extends over 16 amino acids. CDR1 is SNHLY and CDR2 is FYNNEI in the germline V gene. Full variable domain (remainder filled in from reference TRBV2 and TRBJ1-6): EPEVTQTPSHQVTQMGQEVILRCVPISNHLYFYWYRQILGQKVEFLVSFYNNEISEKSEIFDDQFSVERPDGSNFTLKIRSTKLEDSAMYFCASRDGQGCNNSPLHFGNGTRLTVT.

This sequence joins TRBV7-9 and TRBJ2-7; tentatively, D is TRBD1 (6 bases). V lost 5 bases and J lost 3, with 11 bases in between. The CDR3 is made up of 13 amino acids. Germline V gives CDR1 SEHNR, CDR2 FQNEAQ (reference sequence). The CDR3: CASSPRDNYEQYF. CDR3 DNA: TGTGCCAGCAGCCCCCGGGACAACTACGAGCAGTACTTC.

The chain has TRBV15 and TRBJ1-5, with D perhaps TRBD1 (5 bases). The CDR3 sequence is 16 residues long. Per germline, CDR1 LNHNV and CDR2 YYDKDF (reference sequence). Trimming shortened V by 0 bases and J by 4 bases, and 13 bases separated the two germline ends. Written as DNA, the CDR3 is TGTGCCACCAGCAGAGATGGGGGAGTGGGAAATCAGCCCCAGCATTTT. Translation gives CATSRDGGVGNQPQHF.